The T cell receptor beta chain under discussion was sequenced for a study of blood T cells in healthy people across ages. The authors ran a second PCR of about 7 to 11 cycles using a sample-barcoded 5' primer and a J-beta primer mix. One entry per CDR3 protein, called by TCRdb with MiXCR from the 5' RACE reads. Of approximately 780,000 distinct CDR3 sequences in the sample, approximately 24% are singletons; the top ten hold roughly 3.1%. The germline V gene encodes CDR1 MDHEN and CDR2 SYDVKM. The CDR3 has 13 amino acids. The V and J ends lost 1 base and 7 bases respectively, with 8 bases between them. In addition, the sample was reused for a study of T cells of mothers and their children. According to that study: Donation was provided by three healthy Caucasian mothers along with their six children. The M1S primer of the second PCR added sample barcodes and 2-4 random nucleotides. The yield was over 9 million TCR beta CDR3 reads from each mother and a few million from each child.

V usage is TRBV28 and J usage is TRBJ1-5, with D perhaps matching TRBD1 (5 bases). Source material: blood. This sequence originates from a boy younger than 18 in good health. The CDR3 loop reads CASSLSGTQPQHF. The DNA of the CDR3 is TGTGCCAGCAGTTTATCCGGGACCCAGCCCCAGCATTTT.